The 26 T cell receptor beta chains reported below all come from one sample, sequenced in a study of blood T cell repertoires in COVID-19. TCRdb's table, derived via immunoSEQ multiplex PCR, lists solely in-frame clones and lacks some. This sample carries around 440,000 clones, approximately 89% of them seen once, and the ten largest clones take around an eighth. Sequenced input: peripheral blood. These receptors came from a woman between 45 and 60 years old with COVID-19, enrolled during active disease.

The rearrangement joins TRBV3-1 (or the pseudogene TRBV3-2) to TRBJ2-3, with a weak D call TRBD2 (6 bases). The V and J ends lost 4 bases and 0 bases respectively, with 14 bases between them. The germline V gene encodes CDR1 LGHDT and CDR2 YNNKEL (reference sequence). The CDR3 spans 16 residues. CDR3: CASSLGTGTSTDTQYF. The DNA of the CDR3 is TGTGCCAGCAGCCTCGGTACCGGGACTAGCACAGATACGCAGTATTTT.

The rearrangement links TRBV28 to TRBJ1-1; 7 bases agree with TRBD1. The CDR3 contains 13 residues. The germline V gene has CDR1 MDHEN and CDR2 SYDVKM. V lost 8 bases, J lost 4 bases, and 7 bases stayed unmatched. The CDR3 loop is CASGQASGTEAFF. CDR3 in DNA: TGTGCCAGCGGACAGGCCAGTGGCACTGAAGCTTTCTTT.

This chain joins TRBV7-6 and TRBJ2-3, with TRBD2 matching 11 bases. The CDR3 covers 16 residues. The germline V gene encodes CDR1 SGHVS and CDR2 FNYEAQ. The V segment lost 5 bases and the J segment 2 bases; nucleotides outside the gene matches: 6. Here the CDR3 reads CASSVIAGGPTDTQYF. The CDR3 DNA sequence: TGTGCCAGCAGCGTAATAGCGGGGGGGCCCACAGATACGCAGTATTTT.

The rearrangement joins TRBV7-3 to TRBJ2-7; D is undetermined. The CDR3 is 13 amino acids. CDR1 is SGHTA and CDR2 is FQGTGA in the germline V gene. The V and J ends lost 5 bases and 5 bases respectively, with 13 bases between them. The CDR3 loop is CASSRSGLDEQYF. Written as DNA, the CDR3 is TGTGCCAGCAGCCGGAGTGGTCTCGACGAGCAGTACTTC.

This chain uses TRBV27 with TRBJ2-3; 14 bases line up with TRBD2. The junction had 6 bases not matched to a gene; V was cut back by 6 bases and J by 4 bases. Germline loops: CDR1 MNHEY, CDR2 SMNVEV (reference sequence). This CDR3 is 16 amino acids long. CDR3 DNA sequence: TGTGCCAGCAGGCGGACTAGCGGGGGGAGGGCAGATACGCAGTATTTT. Its protein is CASRRTSGGRADTQYF.

This clone has a handful of counts. This rearrangement joins TRBV4-1 to TRBJ2-1; 8 bases are shared with TRBD1. The CDR3 runs 18 residues. The J segment lost 1 base and the V segment lost 3 bases, leaving 11 bases of the junction unmatched. In germline, CDR1 is MGHRA, CDR2 YSYEKL. CDR3 loop: CASSHLPFRGRSYNEQFF. The DNA of the CDR3 is TGCGCCAGCAGCCACCTTCCCTTCAGGGGGCGATCCTACAATGAGCAGTTCTTC.

The rearrangement joins TRBV5-5 to TRBJ2-7, with D unclear. The CDR3 loop spans 14 amino acids. Germline CDR1 reads SGHKS; CDR2 reads YYEKEE (reference sequence). The V gene lost 2 bases and the J gene lost 5 bases, with 14 bases spanning the gap. The CDR3 reads CASSLDTHRHEQYF. CDR3 DNA sequence: TGTGCCAGCAGCTTAGACACGCATCGCCACGAGCAGTACTTC.

The CDR3 nucleotides read TGTGCCAGCAGTCCCGAGGCAGGGACTGAAGCTTTCTTT. It codes for CASSPEAGTEAFF. The chain joins TRBV27 to TRBJ1-1, with D possibly TRBD1 on 5 matching bases. Trimming took off 5 bases at V and 5 bases at J, with 12 bases between the two ends. The CDR3 is 13 amino acids. Germline assignment: CDR1 MNHEY and CDR2 SMNVEV (reference sequence).

The chain combines TRBV2 with TRBJ2-1, with 8 nucleotides matching TRBD2. Trimming took 8 bases from V and 5 from J; bases not matched to a gene: 11. Per germline, CDR1 SNHLY and CDR2 FYNNEI. This CDR3 region has 15 residues. The CDR3 DNA is TGTGCCAGCGGGGGGAGCGGGGGCCTCGACAATGAGCAGTTCTTC. Protein sequence: CASGGSGGLDNEQFF.

V is TRBV7-2 and J is TRBJ1-3, with D possibly TRBD1 on 5 matching bases. This CDR3 is 14 amino acids long. The germline V gene has CDR1 SGHTA and CDR2 FQGNSA. The V gene lost 0 bases and the J gene lost 7 bases, with 10 bases spanning the gap. The CDR3 coding sequence is TGTGCCAGCAGCTTAGCGCTAGGGGCGAACACCATATATTTT. Translation: CASSLALGANTIYF.

The rearrangement joins TRBV10-3 to TRBJ1-1; D is undetermined. The CDR3 has 13 amino acids. V was trimmed by 7 bases and J by 1 base, leaving 10 bases between them. CDR1 ENHRY and CDR2 SYGVKD come from the germline V gene. This CDR3 is CAIMSGSNTEAFF. The CDR3, as DNA: TGTGCCATCATGAGCGGGTCGAACACTGAAGCTTTCTTT.

The chain couples TRBV5-1 to TRBJ1-2; D unclear. Germline V gene lookup returns CDR1 SGHRS and CDR2 YFSETQ. V gave up 2 bases and J gave up 8 bases, with 22 bases separating them. The CDR3 loop spans 16 amino acids. The CDR3 region is CASSFQMDGIERGYTF. DNA of the CDR3: TGCGCCAGCAGCTTCCAGATGGACGGGATAGAGAGGGGCTACACCTTC.

The rearrangement joins TRBV5-1 to TRBJ2-3; TRBD2 agrees at 13 bases. This CDR3 contains 16 residues. Trimming cost V 6 bases and J 0 bases; bases outside gene matches: 4. Germline V lookup: CDR1 SGHRS, CDR2 YFSETQ. CDR3 coding DNA: TGCGCCAGCACCCGACTAGCGGGGGGTAGCACAGATACGCAGTATTTT. As protein: CASTRLAGGSTDTQYF.

This clone was detected once. This chain connects TRBV28 to TRBJ1-1; D uncertain. This CDR3 is 15 amino acids long. Trimming took off 6 bases at V and 2 bases at J, with 16 bases between the two ends. Germline CDR1 is MDHEN and CDR2 is SYDVKM. The CDR3 coding sequence is TGTGCCAGCAGGCGTGCTATTACAGAAAACACTGAAGCTTTCTTT. It encodes CASRRAITENTEAFF.

This chain uses TRBV4-1 with TRBJ1-4; possible D gene TRBD1, 5 bases. Germline CDR1 MGHRA, CDR2 YSYEKL. The CDR3 sequence is 15 residues long. V was trimmed by 0 bases and J by 7 bases, leaving 12 bases between them. The CDR3 DNA is TGCGCCAGCAGCCAAGAATGGGGCATTCGTGAAAAACTGTTTTTT. This gives the protein CASSQEWGIREKLFF.

The V and J genes are TRBV10-3 and TRBJ1-1; no definite D call. The germline CDR1 and CDR2 sequences are ENHRY and SYGVKD. This CDR3 is 13 amino acids long. Trimming stripped 4 bases from V and 1 base from J, with 7 bases between. CDR3 residues: CAISGTRNTEAFF. DNA for the CDR3: TGTGCCATCAGTGGTACCAGGAACACTGAAGCTTTCTTT.

This clone has only a few counts. The genes are TRBV27 and TRBJ1-1; D might be TRBD1 (5 bases). The CDR3 has 18 residues. Germline CDR1 is MNHEY and CDR2 is SMNVEV (reference sequence). Trimming removed 6 bases from V and 1 base from J, with 24 bases in between. CDR3 sequence: CASSPYPGGAGGNTEAFF. The CDR3, as DNA: TGTGCCAGCAGCCCCTACCCTGGAGGGGCCGGAGGGAACACTGAAGCTTTCTTT.

The CDR3 protein is CASKTESDTQYF. DNA of the CDR3: TGTGCCAGCAAGACAGAGTCCGATACGCAGTATTTT. The J gene is TRBJ2-3, the V gene TRBV19; tentative D call: TRBD1 (5 bases). V dropped 9 bases and J dropped 6 bases, with 13 bases sitting between them. The CDR3 length is 12 residues. The germline CDR1 and CDR2 sequences are LNHDA and SQIVND (reference sequence).

The J gene is TRBJ1-2, the V gene TRBV7-9; 7 positions agree with TRBD1. V gave up 4 bases and J gave up 0 bases; unmatched junction bases: 8. CDR1 SEHNR and CDR2 FQNEAQ come from the germline V gene (reference sequence). The CDR3 runs to 16 residues. CDR3 sequence: CASSSLDRVANYGYTF. In DNA form, the CDR3 reads TGTGCCAGCAGCTCCCTCGACAGGGTAGCTAACTATGGCTACACCTTC.

The chain combines TRBV10-1 with TRBJ2-7; the D gene is possibly TRBD1 (6 bases). Per germline, CDR1 WNHNN and CDR2 SYGVQD (reference sequence). There are 15 residues in the CDR3. V gave up 5 bases and J gave up 2 bases, with 16 bases separating them. CDR3 sequence: CASSQTTGPAYEQYF. DNA for the CDR3: TGCGCCAGCAGTCAAACGACAGGCCCAGCCTACGAGCAGTACTTC.

The V and J genes are TRBV12-3 or TRBV12-4 and TRBJ1-1; D uncertain. Trimming removed 3 bases from V and 7 bases from J, with 6 bases in between. This CDR3 is 11 amino acids long. The CDR3 sequence is CASSLEGEAFF. The CDR3 DNA follows: TGTGCCAGCAGTTTGGAGGGTGAAGCTTTCTTT.

The V gene is TRBV19, the J gene TRBJ1-2; TRBD1 might be the D (6 bases). Deletions cut 7 bases from V and 13 bases from J, with 16 bases between. This CDR3 is built from 11 residues. Germline V CDR1 and CDR2: LNHDA, SQIVND (reference sequence). CDR3 sequence (DNA): TGTGCCAGTACGGGAGGACAGTCTCCCACCTTC. Its protein is CASTGGQSPTF. The full variable domain, with the rest looked up from reference TRBV19 and TRBJ1-2, is DGGITQSPKYLFRKEGQNVTLSCEQNLNHDAMYWYRQDPGQGLRLIYYSQIVNDFQKGDIAEGYSVSREKKESFPLTVTSAQKNPTAFYLCASTGGQSPTFGSGTRLTVV.

The V gene is TRBV10-3, the J gene TRBJ1-2; TRBD1 might be the D (5 bases). The ends were cut back, 3 bases at V and 8 bases at J, with 16 bases in the middle. This CDR3 is built from 14 residues. The germline V gene has CDR1 ENHRY and CDR2 SYGVKD. CDR3 protein: CAISDSWGEYGYTF. The CDR3, as DNA: TGTGCCATCAGTGATTCCTGGGGGGAGTACGGCTACACCTTC.

The rearrangement joins TRBV29-1 to TRBJ2-1, with TRBD2 matching 10 bases. The germline gives CDR1 SQVTM, CDR2 ANQGSEA. This CDR3 contains 14 residues. After removal of 4 bases from V and 3 bases from J, the junction contained 3 bases not matched to a gene. Written as DNA, the CDR3 is TGCAGCGTTGGAAAGCGGGGGGGCTACAATGAGCAGTTCTTC. This encodes CSVGKRGGYNEQFF.

The chain couples TRBV5-4 to TRBJ2-6, with D perhaps TRBD1 (6 bases). V dropped 4 bases and J dropped 3 bases, with 11 bases sitting between them. CDR3 size: 15 residues. Germline CDR1 and CDR2: SGHNT and YYREEE (reference sequence). CDR3 DNA sequence: TGTGCCAGCAGCCCAGGGGTAGGTGGGGCCAACGTCCTGACTTTC. Translated, it gives CASSPGVGGANVLTF.

The chain couples TRBV5-1 to TRBJ2-1; 8 bases fit TRBD2. The length of the CDR3 is 15 residues. Germline V gene lookup returns CDR1 SGHRS and CDR2 YFSETQ. The junction had 5 bases not matched to a gene; V was cut back by 0 bases and J by 6 bases. CDR3 in amino acids: CASSLVGRGGNEQFF. CDR3 nucleotides: TGCGCCAGCAGCTTGGTCGGGAGGGGCGGCAATGAGCAGTTCTTC.